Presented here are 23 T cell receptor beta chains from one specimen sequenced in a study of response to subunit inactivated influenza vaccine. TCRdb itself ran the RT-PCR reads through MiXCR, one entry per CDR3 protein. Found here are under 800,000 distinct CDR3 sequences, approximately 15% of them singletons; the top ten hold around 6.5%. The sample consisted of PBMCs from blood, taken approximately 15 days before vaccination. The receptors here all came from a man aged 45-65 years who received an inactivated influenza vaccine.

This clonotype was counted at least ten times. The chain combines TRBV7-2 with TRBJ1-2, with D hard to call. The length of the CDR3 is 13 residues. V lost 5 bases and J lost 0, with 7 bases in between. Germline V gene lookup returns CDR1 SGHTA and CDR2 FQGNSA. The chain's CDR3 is CASSQTANYGYTF. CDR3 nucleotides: TGTGCCAGCAGCCAAACAGCTAACTATGGCTACACCTTC.

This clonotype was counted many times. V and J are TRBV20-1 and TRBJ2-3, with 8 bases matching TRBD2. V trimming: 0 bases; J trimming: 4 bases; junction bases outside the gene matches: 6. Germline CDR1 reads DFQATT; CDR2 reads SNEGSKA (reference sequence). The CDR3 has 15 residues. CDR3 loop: CSARDLTSGPDTQYF. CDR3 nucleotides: TGCAGTGCTAGAGATTTAACTAGCGGTCCAGATACGCAGTATTTT.

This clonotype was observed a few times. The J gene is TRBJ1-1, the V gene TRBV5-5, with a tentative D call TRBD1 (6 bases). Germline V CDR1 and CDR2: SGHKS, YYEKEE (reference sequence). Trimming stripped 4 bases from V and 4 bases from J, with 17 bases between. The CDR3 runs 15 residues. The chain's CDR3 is CASSRGQGPGTEAFF. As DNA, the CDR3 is TGTGCCAGCAGCCGGGGGCAGGGACCGGGCACTGAAGCTTTCTTT.

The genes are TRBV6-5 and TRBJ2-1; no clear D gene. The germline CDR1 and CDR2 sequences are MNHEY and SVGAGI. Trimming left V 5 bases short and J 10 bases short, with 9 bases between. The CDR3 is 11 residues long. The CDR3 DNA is TGTGCCAGCAGTAGCCGGCACGAGCAGTTCTTC. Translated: CASSSRHEQFF.

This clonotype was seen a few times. The CDR3 coding sequence is TGTGCCAGCAGCCAAGCTAGCTCCTATAATTCACCCCTCCACTTT. As protein: CASSQASSYNSPLHF. The chain is built from TRBV3-1 and TRBJ1-6; D call uncertain. This CDR3 region has 15 residues. The V gene lost 1 base and the J gene lost 0 bases, with 4 bases spanning the gap. Per the germline V gene, CDR1 is LGHDT and CDR2 is YNNKEL (reference sequence).

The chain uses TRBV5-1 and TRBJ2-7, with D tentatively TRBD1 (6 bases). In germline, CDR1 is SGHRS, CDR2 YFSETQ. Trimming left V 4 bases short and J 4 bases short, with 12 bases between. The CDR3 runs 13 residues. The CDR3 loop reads CASSPIGGYEQYF. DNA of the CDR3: TGCGCCAGCAGCCCGATAGGGGGTTACGAGCAGTACTTC.

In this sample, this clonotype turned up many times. The CDR3 reads CASRPPGQGVHSYEQYF. The CDR3 coding sequence is TGCGCCAGCAGACCTCCGGGACAGGGGGTCCACTCCTACGAGCAGTACTTC. J is TRBJ2-7 and V is TRBV5-1, with 11 bases lining up with TRBD1. V lost 5 bases and J lost 0; bases outside the gene matches: 10. Germline loops: CDR1 SGHRS, CDR2 YFSETQ. The CDR3 is made up of 17 amino acids.

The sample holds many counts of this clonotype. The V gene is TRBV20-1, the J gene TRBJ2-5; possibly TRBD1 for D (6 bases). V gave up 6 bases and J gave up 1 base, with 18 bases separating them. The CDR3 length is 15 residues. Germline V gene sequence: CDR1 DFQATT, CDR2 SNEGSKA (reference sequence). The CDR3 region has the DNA TGCAGTGCCCCCGACAGGCAGGGGACCCAAGAGACCCAGTACTTC. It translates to CSAPDRQGTQETQYF.

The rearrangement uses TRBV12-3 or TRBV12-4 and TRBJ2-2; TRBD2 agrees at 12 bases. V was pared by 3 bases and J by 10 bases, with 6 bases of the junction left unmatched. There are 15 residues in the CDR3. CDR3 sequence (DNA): TGTGCCAGCAGTTTCTCTAGCGGGGGGGCCGAGGAGCTGTTTTTT. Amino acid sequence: CASSFSSGGAEELFF.

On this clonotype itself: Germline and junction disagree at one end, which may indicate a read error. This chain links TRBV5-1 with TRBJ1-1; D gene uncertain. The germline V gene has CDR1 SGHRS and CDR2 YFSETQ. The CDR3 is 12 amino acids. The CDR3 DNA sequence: TGCGCCAGCAAACAGCGCGACGCTGAAGCTGTCTTT. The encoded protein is CASKQRDAEAVF.

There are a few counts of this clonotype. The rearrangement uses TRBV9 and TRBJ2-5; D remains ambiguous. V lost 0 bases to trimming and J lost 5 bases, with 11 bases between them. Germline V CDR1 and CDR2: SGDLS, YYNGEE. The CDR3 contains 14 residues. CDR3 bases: TGTGCCAGCAGCGTAGAAAGGGATCCCGAGACCCAGTACTTC. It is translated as CASSVERDPETQYF.

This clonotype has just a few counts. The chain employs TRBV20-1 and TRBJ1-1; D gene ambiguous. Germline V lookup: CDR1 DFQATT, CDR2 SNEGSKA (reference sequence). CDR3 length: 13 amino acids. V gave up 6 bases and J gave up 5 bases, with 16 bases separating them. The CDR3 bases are TGCAGTGCCGCCCGGGCCGCGGAGACTGAAGCTTTCTTT. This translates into CSAARAAETEAFF.

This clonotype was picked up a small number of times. The chain's CDR3 is CASKGGVGQFSYEQYF. The CDR3 coding sequence is TGTGCCAGCAAGGGTGGGGTGGGACAGTTCTCCTACGAGCAGTACTTC. The V call is TRBV28, the J call TRBJ2-7; 7 nucleotides align to TRBD1. J was trimmed by 0 bases and V by 7 bases; bases with no gene match: 12. The CDR3 loop spans 16 amino acids. Germline V gene lookup returns CDR1 MDHEN and CDR2 SYDVKM.

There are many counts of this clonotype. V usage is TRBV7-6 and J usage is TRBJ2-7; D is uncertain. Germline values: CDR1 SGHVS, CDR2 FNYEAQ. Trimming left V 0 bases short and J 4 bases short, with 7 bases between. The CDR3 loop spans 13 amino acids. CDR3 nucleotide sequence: TGTGCCAGCAGCTTAGCGCCGGAATACGAGCAGTACTTC. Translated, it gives CASSLAPEYEQYF.

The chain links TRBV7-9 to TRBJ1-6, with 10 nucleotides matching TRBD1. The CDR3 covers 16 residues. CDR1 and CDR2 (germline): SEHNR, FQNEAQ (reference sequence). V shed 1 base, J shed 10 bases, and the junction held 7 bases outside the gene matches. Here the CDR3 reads CASSLGTGTGESPLHF. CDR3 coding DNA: TGTGCCAGCAGCTTAGGAACCGGGACAGGGGAATCACCCCTCCACTTT.

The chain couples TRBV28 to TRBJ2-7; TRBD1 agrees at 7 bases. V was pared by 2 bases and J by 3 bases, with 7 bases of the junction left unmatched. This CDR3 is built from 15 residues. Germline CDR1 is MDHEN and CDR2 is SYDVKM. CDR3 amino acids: CASSLMGDSFYEQYF. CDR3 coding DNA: TGTGCCAGCAGTTTAATGGGGGACAGCTTCTACGAGCAGTACTTC.

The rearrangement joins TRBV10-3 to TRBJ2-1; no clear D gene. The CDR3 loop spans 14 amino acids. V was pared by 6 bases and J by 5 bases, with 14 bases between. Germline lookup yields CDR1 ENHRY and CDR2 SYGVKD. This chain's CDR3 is CAISRTSKDNEQFF. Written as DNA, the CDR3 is TGTGCCATCAGCCGGACCTCGAAGGACAATGAGCAGTTCTTC.

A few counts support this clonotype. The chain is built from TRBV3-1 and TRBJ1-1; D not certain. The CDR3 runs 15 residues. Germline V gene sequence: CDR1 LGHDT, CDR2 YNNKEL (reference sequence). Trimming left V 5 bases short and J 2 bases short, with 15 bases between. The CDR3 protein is CASSLSEEVNTEAFF. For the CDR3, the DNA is TGTGCCAGCAGCTTAAGCGAAGAGGTAAACACTGAAGCTTTCTTT.

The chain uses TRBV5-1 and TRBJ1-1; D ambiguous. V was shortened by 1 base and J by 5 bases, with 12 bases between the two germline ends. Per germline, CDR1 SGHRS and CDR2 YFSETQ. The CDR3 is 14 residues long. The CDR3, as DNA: TGCGCCAGCAGCTTGACTAGCGGCAAAACTGAAGCTTTCTTT. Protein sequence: CASSLTSGKTEAFF.

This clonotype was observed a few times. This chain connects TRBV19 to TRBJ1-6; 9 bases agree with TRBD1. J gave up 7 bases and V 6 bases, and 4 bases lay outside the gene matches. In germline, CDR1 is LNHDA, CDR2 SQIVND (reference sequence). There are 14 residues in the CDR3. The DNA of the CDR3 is TGTGCCAGTAGAGAGACAGGGGGGAATTCACCCCTCCACTTT. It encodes CASRETGGNSPLHF. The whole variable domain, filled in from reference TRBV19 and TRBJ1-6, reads DGGITQSPKYLFRKEGQNVTLSCEQNLNHDAMYWYRQDPGQGLRLIYYSQIVNDFQKGDIAEGYSVSREKKESFPLTVTSAQKNPTAFYLCASRETGGNSPLHFGNGTRLTVT.

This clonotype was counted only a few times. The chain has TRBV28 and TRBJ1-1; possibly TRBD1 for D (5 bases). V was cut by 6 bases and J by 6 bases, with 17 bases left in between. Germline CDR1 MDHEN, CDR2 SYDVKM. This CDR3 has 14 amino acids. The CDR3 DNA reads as TGTGCCAGCAGCCCTAGTGGGGCGCATGCTGAAGCTTTCTTT. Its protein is CASSPSGAHAEAFF.

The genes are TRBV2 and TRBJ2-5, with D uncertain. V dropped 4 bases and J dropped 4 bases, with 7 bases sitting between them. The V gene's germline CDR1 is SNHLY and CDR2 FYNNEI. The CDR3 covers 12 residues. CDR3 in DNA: TGTGCCAGCAGTGTTGTCACAGAGACCCAGTACTTC. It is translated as CASSVVTETQYF.

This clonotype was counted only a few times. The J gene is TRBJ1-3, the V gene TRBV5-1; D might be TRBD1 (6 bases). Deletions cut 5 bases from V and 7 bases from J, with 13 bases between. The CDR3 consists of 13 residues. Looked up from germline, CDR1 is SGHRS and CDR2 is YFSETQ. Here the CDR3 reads CASSLDRSNTIYF. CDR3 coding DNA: TGCGCCAGCAGTCTGGACAGAAGTAACACCATATATTTT. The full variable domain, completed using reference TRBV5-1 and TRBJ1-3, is KAGVTQTPRYLIKTRGQQVTLSCSPISGHRSVSWYQQTPGQGLQFLFEYFSETQRNKGNFPGRFSGRQFSNSRSEMNVSTLELGDSALYLCASSLDRSNTIYFGEGSWLTVV.